Presented here are 9 T cell receptor beta chains from one specimen sequenced in a study of blood T cell repertoires in COVID-19. Repertoires were generated with immunoSEQ multiplex PCR, while TCRdb's copy carries only in-frame clones and drops some. The sample consists of 300,000 to 400,000 clones, more than 75% of them appearing once. Sequencing was done on a sample of peripheral blood. The receptors shown here come from a woman aged 50 to 60 who had recovered from COVID-19.

This clone has a single count. The rearrangement joins TRBV27 to TRBJ2-7, with 12 bases aligning to TRBD2. Per germline, CDR1 MNHEY and CDR2 SMNVEV (reference sequence). The CDR3 totals 14 residues. Germline trimming cut 5 bases from V and 4 bases from J; bases unmatched to any gene: 3. CDR3 sequence (DNA): TGTGCCAGCAGTCGACTAGCGGGAGAGTACGAGCAGTACTTC. Translating gives CASSRLAGEYEQYF.

The V gene is TRBV10-1, the J gene TRBJ2-3; possibly TRBD1 for D (6 bases). In germline, CDR1 is WNHNN, CDR2 SYGVQD (reference sequence). CDR3 length: 15 amino acids. Trimming removed 3 bases from V and 5 bases from J, with 15 bases in between. The DNA of the CDR3 is TGCGCCAGCAGTGAAGTCGGACAGTTAAAAGATACGCAGTATTTT. Translated: CASSEVGQLKDTQYF.

The chain carries TRBV10-2 and TRBJ2-1; weak D call: TRBD2 (6 bases). The CDR3 totals 15 residues. The germline V gene has CDR1 WSHSY and CDR2 SAAADI. V lost 5 bases, J lost 2 bases, and 13 bases lay in between. CDR3 in DNA: TGCGCCAGCAGTATTACGGGAGAAGCCTACAATGAGCAGTTCTTC. Amino acids: CASSITGEAYNEQFF.

V usage is TRBV7-9 and J usage is TRBJ1-6; D is perhaps TRBD1 (6 bases). Trimming took off 3 bases at V and 10 bases at J, with 13 bases between the two ends. CDR1 SEHNR and CDR2 FQNEAQ come from the germline V gene (reference sequence). CDR3 length: 14 residues. The CDR3 coding sequence is TGTGCCAGCAGCTTGGCTCAGGGGAACTCACCCCTCCACTTT. As protein: CASSLAQGNSPLHF.

The V and J genes are TRBV20-1 and TRBJ2-4; weak D call: TRBD1 (6 bases). Germline values: CDR1 DFQATT, CDR2 SNEGSKA (reference sequence). The CDR3 is 11 amino acids. Trimming stripped 3 bases from V and 7 bases from J, with 7 bases between. CDR3 loop: CSASQGNIQYF. Written as DNA, the CDR3 is TGCAGTGCTAGTCAGGGGAACATTCAGTACTTC.

This chain uses TRBV29-1 with TRBJ1-3, with TRBD1 identical over 9 bases. The germline V gene has CDR1 SQVTM and CDR2 ANQGSEA. This CDR3 has 12 amino acids. The trim removed 7 bases at V and 8 bases at J, leaving 6 bases unmatched. DNA for the CDR3: TGCAGCGGAAGGACAGGGGTTGACACCATATATTTT. Its translation: CSGRTGVDTIYF.

This chain uses TRBV28 with TRBJ1-3; no firm D call. Germline V gene lookup returns CDR1 MDHEN and CDR2 SYDVKM. Deletions cut 3 bases from V and 0 bases from J, with 12 bases between. The CDR3 runs 16 residues. The CDR3 region is CASSLVLVGSGNTIYF. The CDR3 DNA is TGTGCCAGCAGTTTGGTTCTCGTCGGCTCTGGAAACACCATATATTTT.

The chain couples TRBV18 to TRBJ2-2, with 10 nucleotides matching TRBD2. Trimming removed 1 base from V and 5 bases from J; junction bases left unmatched: 4. CDR3 size: 16 residues. From germline, CDR1 is KGHSH and CDR2 LQKENI. CDR3: CASSPRLAGETGELFF. The CDR3 region has the DNA TGTGCCAGCTCACCACGTCTAGCGGGGGAGACCGGGGAGCTGTTTTTT. Supplemented by reference TRBV18 and TRBJ2-2, the full variable domain reads NAGVMQNPRHLVRRRGQEARLRCSPMKGHSHVYWYRQLPEEGLKFMVYLQKENIIDESGMPKERFSAEFPKEGPSILRIQQVVRGDSAAYFCASSPRLAGETGELFFGEGSRLTVL.

The V gene is TRBV6-5, the J gene TRBJ1-5, with 7 bases lining up with TRBD1. Germline CDR1 reads MNHEY; CDR2 reads SVGAGI. CDR3 size: 14 residues. The J segment lost 5 bases and the V segment lost 7 bases, leaving 8 bases of the junction unmatched. CDR3 loop: CASNESGGYQPQHF. The CDR3, as DNA: TGTGCCAGCAACGAGTCAGGGGGATATCAGCCCCAGCATTTT.